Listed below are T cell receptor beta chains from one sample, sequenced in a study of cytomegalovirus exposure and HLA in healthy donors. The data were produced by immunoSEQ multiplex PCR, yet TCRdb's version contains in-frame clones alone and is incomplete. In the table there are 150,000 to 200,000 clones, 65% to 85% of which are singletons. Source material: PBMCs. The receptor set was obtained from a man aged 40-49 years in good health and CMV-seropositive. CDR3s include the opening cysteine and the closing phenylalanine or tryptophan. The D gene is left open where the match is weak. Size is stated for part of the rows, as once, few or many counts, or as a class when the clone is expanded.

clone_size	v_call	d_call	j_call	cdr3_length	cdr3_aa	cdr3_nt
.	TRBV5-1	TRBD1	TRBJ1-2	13	CASSLDRGDGYTF	TGCGCCAGCAGCTTGGACAGGGGGGATGGCTACACCTTC
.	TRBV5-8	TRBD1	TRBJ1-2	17	CASSLGPQTGGGYGYTF	TGTGCCAGCAGCTTGGGGCCCCAGACAGGGGGCGGCTATGGCTACACCTTC
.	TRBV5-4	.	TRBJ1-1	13	CASSQQGGTEAFF	TGTGCCAGCAGCCAACAGGGTGGAACTGAAGCTTTCTTT
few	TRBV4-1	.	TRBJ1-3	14	CASSPRRSGNTIYF	TGCGCCAGCAGCCCCAGGCGCTCTGGAAACACCATATATTTT
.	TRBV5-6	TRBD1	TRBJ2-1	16	CASSRDRGSSYNEQFF	TGTGCCAGCAGCCGGGACAGGGGGAGCTCCTACAATGAGCAGTTCTTC
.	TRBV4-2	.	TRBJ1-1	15	CASSPNQGLNTEAFF	TGTGCCAGCAGCCCAAACCAGGGCCTCAACACTGAAGCTTTCTTT
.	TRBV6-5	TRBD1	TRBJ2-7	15	CASSNTGVAAYEQYF	TGTGCCAGCAGTAATACAGGGGTGGCAGCCTACGAGCAGTACTTC
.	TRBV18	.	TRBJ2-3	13	CASSPGGRDTQYF	TGTGCCAGCTCACCGGGGGGTAGAGATACGCAGTATTTT
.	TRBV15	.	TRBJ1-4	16	CATSRGETAGGEKLFF	TGTGCCACCAGCAGAGGAGAGACGGCGGGGGGTGAAAAACTGTTTTTT
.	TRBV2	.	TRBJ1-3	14	CASRETFGGNTIYF	TGTGCCAGCAGGGAAACCTTCGGGGGAAACACCATATATTTT
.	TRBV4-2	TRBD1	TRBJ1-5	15	CASRSGGSSNQPQHF	TGTGCCAGCAGATCAGGGGGCTCTAGCAATCAGCCCCAGCATTTT
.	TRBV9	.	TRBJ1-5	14	CASSVGPNNQPQHF	TGTGCCAGCAGCGTAGGCCCTAACAATCAGCCCCAGCATTTT
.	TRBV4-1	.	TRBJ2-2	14	CASSRLENTGELFF	TGCGCCAGCAGCCGTCTAGAGAACACCGGGGAGCTGTTTTTT
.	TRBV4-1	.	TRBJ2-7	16	CASSQAQGQEIYEQYF	TGCGCCAGCAGCCAAGCCCAGGGGCAGGAGATCTACGAGCAGTACTTC
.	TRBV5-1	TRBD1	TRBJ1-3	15	CASSLTGTYGNTIYF	TGCGCCAGCAGCCTGACAGGGACCTATGGAAACACCATATATTTT
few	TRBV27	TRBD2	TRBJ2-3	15	CASSLGRGSTDTQYF	TGTGCCAGCAGCCTAGGGAGGGGCAGTACAGATACGCAGTATTTT
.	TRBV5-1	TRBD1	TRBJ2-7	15	CASSLGDSHSSEQYF	TGCGCCAGCAGCTTGGGGGACAGTCATTCATCCGAGCAGTACTTC
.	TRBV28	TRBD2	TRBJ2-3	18	CASSLGGLAGARTDTQYF	TGTGCCAGCAGTTTAGGGGGACTAGCGGGGGCCCGCACAGATACGCAGTATTTT
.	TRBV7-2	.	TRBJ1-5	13	CASSLRSNQPQHF	TGTGCCAGCAGCTTGCGTAGCAATCAGCCCCAGCATTTT
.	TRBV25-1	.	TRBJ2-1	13	CASSLQGFVGQFF	TGTGCCAGCAGTCTACAGGGTTTCGTGGGGCAGTTCTTC
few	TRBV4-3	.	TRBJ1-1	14	CASSQGKTGFEAFF	TGCGCCAGCAGCCAAGGGAAGACAGGATTTGAAGCTTTCTTT
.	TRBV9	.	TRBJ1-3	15	CASSATGQSGNTIYF	TGTGCCAGCAGCGCGACGGGACAATCGGGGAACACCATATATTTT
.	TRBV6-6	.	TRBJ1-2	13	CASSPLANYGYTF	TGTGCCAGCAGCCCTCTCGCTAACTATGGCTACACCTTC
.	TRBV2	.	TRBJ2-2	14	CASNRRGDTGELFF	TGTGCCAGCAACCGCAGGGGGGACACCGGGGAGCTGTTTTTT
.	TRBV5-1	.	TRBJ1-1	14	CASSTTGPNTEAFF	TGCGCCAGCAGCACTACAGGGCCGAACACTGAAGCTTTCTTT
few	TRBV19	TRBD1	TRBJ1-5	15	CASRPRQGAGQPQHF	TGTGCCAGTAGACCAAGACAGGGGGCCGGTCAGCCCCAGCATTTT
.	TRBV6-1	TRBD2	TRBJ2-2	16	CASSEASGGAAGELFF	TGTGCCAGCAGTGAAGCTAGCGGGGGGGCGGCCGGGGAGCTGTTTTTT
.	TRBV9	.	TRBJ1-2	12	CASSGGDYGYTF	TGTGCCAGCAGCGGGGGGGACTATGGCTACACCTTC
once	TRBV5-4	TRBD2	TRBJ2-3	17	CASSLRTSGGGTDTQYF	TGTGCCAGCAGCCTTAGGACTAGCGGGGGGGGGACAGATACGCAGTATTTT
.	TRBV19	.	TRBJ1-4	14	CASSSGVYNEKLFF	TGTGCCAGTAGTAGCGGTGTGTATAATGAAAAACTGTTTTTT
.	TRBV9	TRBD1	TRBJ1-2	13	CASSLDGGQVGTF	TGTGCCAGCAGCTTAGACGGTGGACAGGTCGGCACCTTC
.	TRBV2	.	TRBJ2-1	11	CAILSLNEQFF	TGTGCCATACTGAGTTTAAATGAGCAGTTCTTC
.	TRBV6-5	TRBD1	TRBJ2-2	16	CASSSPGTGVTGELFF	TGTGCCAGCAGTTCCCCCGGGACAGGGGTTACCGGGGAGCTGTTTTTT
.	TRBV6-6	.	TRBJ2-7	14	CASRPIGTAYAQYF	TGTGCCAGCAGACCCATTGGTACTGCCTACGCGCAGTACTTC
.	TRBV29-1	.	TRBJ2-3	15	CSVDLGETYTDTQYF	TGCAGCGTTGATCTAGGAGAAACCTACACAGATACGCAGTATTTT
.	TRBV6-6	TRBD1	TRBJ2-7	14	CASSTGGLLYEQYF	TGTGCCAGCAGTACAGGGGGCTTATTGTACGAGCAGTACTTC
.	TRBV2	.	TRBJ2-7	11	CASRFSREQYF	TGTGCCAGCAGGTTTTCTCGCGAGCAGTACTTC
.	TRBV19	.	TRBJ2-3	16	CASSVQQGTSTDTQYF	TGTGCCAGTAGTGTCCAACAGGGGACTAGCACAGATACGCAGTATTTT
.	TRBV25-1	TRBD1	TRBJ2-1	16	CATKLGTGGFIGEQFF	TGTGCCACCAAGTTGGGGACAGGGGGGTTTATAGGTGAGCAGTTCTTC
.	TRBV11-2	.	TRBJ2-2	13	CASSPTGTGELFF	TGTGCCAGCAGCCCCACCGGGACAGGGGAGCTGTTTTTT
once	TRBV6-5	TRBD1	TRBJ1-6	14	CASSENRGVGSLHF	TGTGCCAGCAGTGAAAACAGGGGAGTAGGATCCCTCCACTTT
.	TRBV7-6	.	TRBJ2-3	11	CASSLSETQYF	TGTGCCAGCAGCTTGTCCGAGACGCAGTATTTT
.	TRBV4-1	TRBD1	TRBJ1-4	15	CASSQGRGRNEKLFF	TGCGCCAGCAGCCAAGGAAGGGGGCGTAATGAAAAACTGTTTTTT
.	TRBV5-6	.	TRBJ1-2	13	CASAGTLHYGYTF	TGTGCCAGCGCCGGGACATTGCACTATGGCTACACCTTC
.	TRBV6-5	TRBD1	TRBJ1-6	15	CASSYGTGRNSPLHF	TGTGCCAGCAGTTACGGGACAGGGAGAAATTCACCCCTCCACTTT
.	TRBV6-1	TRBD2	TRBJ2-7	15	CASSDPGLAVYEQYF	TGTGCCAGCAGTGACCCGGGACTAGCGGTCTACGAGCAGTACTTC
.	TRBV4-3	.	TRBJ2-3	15	CASSRARWGTDTQYF	TGCGCCAGCAGCCGCGCTAGATGGGGCACAGATACGCAGTATTTT
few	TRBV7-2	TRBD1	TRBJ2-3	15	CASSGTGGRTDTQYF	TGTGCCAGCAGCGGGACAGGGGGCAGGACAGATACGCAGTATTTT
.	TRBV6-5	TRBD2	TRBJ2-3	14	CATLTSGGSDTQYF	TGTGCCACCCTAACTAGCGGGGGATCAGATACGCAGTATTTT
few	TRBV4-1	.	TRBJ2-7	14	CASSQADSPWEQYF	TGCGCCAGCAGCCAAGCTGACTCCCCTTGGGAGCAGTACTTC
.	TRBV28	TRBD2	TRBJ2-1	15	CASSLRAGVGNEQFF	TGTGCCAGCAGTTTACGGGCGGGGGTGGGTAATGAGCAGTTCTTC
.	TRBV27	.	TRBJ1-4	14	CASSLQNQNEKLFF	TGTGCCAGCAGTTTGCAGAACCAGAATGAAAAACTGTTTTTT
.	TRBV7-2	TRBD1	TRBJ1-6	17	CASSGGTGSSYNSPLHF	TGTGCCAGCAGCGGGGGGACAGGGAGCTCCTATAATTCACCCCTCCACTTT
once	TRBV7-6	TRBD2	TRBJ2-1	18	CASSPGTSGGYSYNEQFF	TGTGCCAGCAGCCCCGGGACTAGCGGGGGGTACTCCTACAATGAGCAGTTCTTC
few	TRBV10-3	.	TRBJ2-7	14	CAISSHVSSYEQYF	TGTGCCATCAGTTCACACGTAAGTTCCTACGAGCAGTACTTC